Listed below are T cell receptor beta chains from one sample, sequenced in a study of beta chain features in type 1 diabetes. Generated by immunoSEQ multiplex PCR, the TCRdb table keeps only in-frame clones and is missing some. The sample contains under 50,000 clones, approximately 68% of which appear only once. The source material was Tregs from blood. The receptors originated from a woman in her late teens or twenties with type 1 diabetes. The CDR3 runs from the conserved cysteine through the conserved F or W. The D gene is left open where the match is weak. Clone size, where shown, is once, few, many, or a class for clones that have expanded.

V gene	J gene	clone size	D gene	CDR3 protein	CDR3 DNA
TRBV5-1	TRBJ2-3	few	.	CASSLSASTDTQYF	TGCGCCAGCAGCTTGAGCGCCTCCACAGATACGCAGTATTTT
TRBV5-1	TRBJ2-7	.	TRBD1	CASSLGETGAGQYF	TGCGCCAGCAGCTTAGGAGAAACAGGGGCCGGTCAGTACTTC
TRBV2	TRBJ2-7	.	TRBD2	CASTAGLAGARYEQYF	TGTGCCAGCACAGCGGGACTAGCGGGAGCTCGGTACGAGCAGTACTTC
TRBV15	TRBJ2-1	.	TRBD1	CATSRDLVTGIYNEQFF	TGTGCCACCAGCAGAGACCTAGTGACAGGGATCTACAATGAGCAGTTCTTC
TRBV5-8	TRBJ2-7	once	TRBD1	CASNQPGQGLYEQYF	TGTGCCAGCAACCAGCCGGGACAGGGGTTGTACGAGCAGTACTTC
TRBV7-3	TRBJ2-1	.	.	CASSVLPGAEEYEQFF	TGTGCCAGCAGCGTGCTCCCGGGAGCAGAGGAATATGAGCAGTTCTTC
TRBV29-1	TRBJ1-4	.	.	CSATVPPTNEKLFF	TGCAGCGCCACAGTCCCCCCAACTAATGAAAAACTGTTTTTT
TRBV2	TRBJ2-1	.	TRBD2	CASRIAGDTYNEQFF	TGTGCCAGCAGGATAGCGGGAGATACCTACAATGAGCAGTTCTTC
TRBV5-8	TRBJ2-5	.	TRBD2	CASSLGTSHQETQYF	TGTGCCAGCAGCTTAGGGACTAGTCACCAAGAGACCCAGTACTTC
TRBV7-2	TRBJ2-7	once	.	CASSFRYDSCEQYF	TGTGCCAGCAGCTTCCGATACGATAGTTGCGAGCAGTACTTC
TRBV7-2	TRBJ2-7	.	TRBD1	CASSRDRVEQYF	TGTGCCAGCAGCCGGGACAGGGTTGAGCAGTACTTC
TRBV28	TRBJ2-2	.	.	CASSPSTGELFF	TGTGCCAGCAGTCCGTCCACCGGGGAGCTGTTTTTT
TRBV29-1	TRBJ1-2	.	.	CSAIVGSGYTF	TGCAGCGCCATTGTCGGGTCCGGCTACACCTTC
TRBV19	TRBJ1-2	.	.	CATGGSGYTF	TGTGCAACGGGGGGTAGTGGCTACACCTTC
TRBV10-3	TRBJ2-1	.	TRBD1	CAISEARQGVTNYNEQFF	TGTGCCATCAGTGAGGCTAGACAGGGGGTGACCAACTACAATGAGCAGTTCTTC
TRBV27	TRBJ2-1	few	.	CASREGTYNEQFF	TGTGCCAGCAGGGAGGGGACCTACAATGAGCAGTTCTTC
TRBV19	TRBJ2-1	.	TRBD2	CASSETSGRVYNEQFF	TGTGCCAGTAGTGAGACTAGCGGGAGGGTCTACAATGAGCAGTTCTTC
TRBV19	TRBJ2-5	once	TRBD1	CASSPRRTGTGETQYF	TGTGCCAGTAGTCCTCGAAGGACAGGGACGGGAGAGACCCAGTACTTC
TRBV7-9	TRBJ2-2	.	.	CASSLVGFGGELFF	TGTGCCAGCAGCTTAGTCGGTTTTGGCGGGGAGCTGTTTTTT
TRBV4-3	TRBJ1-4	.	TRBD1	CASSGTGTLTNEKLFF	TGCGCCAGCAGCGGGACAGGGACCCTAACTAATGAAAAACTGTTTTTT
TRBV7-2	TRBJ1-1	few	.	CASRLTGGTEAFF	TGTGCCAGCAGGCTTACGGGGGGCACTGAAGCTTTCTTT
TRBV13	TRBJ2-2	.	TRBD2	CASSALAGGPTGELFF	TGTGCCAGCAGCGCACTAGCGGGAGGGCCCACCGGGGAGCTGTTTTTT
TRBV5-4	TRBJ2-1	few	.	CASSFGQDNEQFF	TGTGCCAGCAGCTTCGGCCAGGACAATGAGCAGTTCTTC
TRBV7-2	TRBJ2-7	.	.	CASSLAGRQIYEQYF	TGTGCCAGCAGCTTAGCGGGGCGACAGATCTACGAGCAGTACTTC
TRBV4-3	TRBJ1-1	.	TRBD1	CASSQARTGRAFF	TGCGCCAGCAGCCAAGCCCGGACAGGGAGAGCTTTCTTT
TRBV7-9	TRBJ1-5	.	.	CASSPSQDQPQHF	TGTGCCAGCAGCCCATCACAGGACCAGCCCCAGCATTTT
TRBV30	TRBJ2-2	.	.	CAWSVWGQGGTGELFF	TGTGCCTGGAGTGTATGGGGCCAGGGAGGCACCGGGGAGCTGTTTTTT
TRBV30	TRBJ1-5	few	TRBD1	CAWSDTGDQPQHF	TGTGCCTGGAGCGATACAGGGGATCAGCCCCAGCATTTT
TRBV9	TRBJ2-5	.	.	CASSGSFGEQYF	TGTGCCAGCAGCGGGTCGTTTGGGGAGCAGTACTTC
TRBV28	TRBJ2-7	.	TRBD2	CASSSPGGDSSYEQYF	TGTGCCAGCAGTTCCCCGGGGGGGGATAGCTCCTACGAGCAGTACTTC
TRBV7-8	TRBJ1-1	.	.	CASSLKERGPTEAFF	TGTGCCAGCAGCTTAAAAGAGCGGGGCCCCACTGAAGCTTTCTTT
TRBV29-1	TRBJ2-3	.	TRBD2	CSVVGGGRSTDTQYF	TGCAGCGTTGTGGGGGGCGGGAGGAGCACAGATACGCAGTATTTT
TRBV10-3	TRBJ2-7	.	TRBD1	CAISGTGIEQYF	TGTGCCATCAGTGGGACAGGGATCGAGCAGTACTTC
TRBV7-8	TRBJ1-5	.	TRBD1	CASSRQGSQPQHF	TGTGCCAGCAGCCGACAGGGTTCCCAGCCCCAGCATTTT
TRBV5-1	TRBJ2-7	.	TRBD1	CASSLDRPWGEQYF	TGCGCCAGCAGCCTGGACAGGCCCTGGGGCGAGCAGTACTTC
TRBV9	TRBJ2-1	.	.	CASSVGGLMGNEQFF	TGTGCCAGCAGCGTAGGGGGCCTCATGGGCAATGAGCAGTTCTTC
TRBV11-2	TRBJ1-2	.	TRBD1	CASRKTGSSFVYGYTF	TGTGCCAGCAGGAAGACAGGGTCGAGTTTTGTATATGGCTACACCTTC
TRBV21-1	TRBJ1-6	.	.	CASSKEGTGFPPLHF	TGTGCCAGCAGCAAAGAGGGGACAGGGTTTCCACCCCTCCACTTT
TRBV6-1	TRBJ2-1	.	.	CASTIRPRRGNEQFF	TGTGCCAGCACCATCCGGCCAAGGAGGGGCAATGAGCAGTTCTTC
TRBV9	TRBJ2-3	.	.	CASSATRDHTDTQYF	TGTGCCAGCAGCGCCACTCGGGATCACACAGATACGCAGTATTTT
TRBV5-4	TRBJ2-1	.	.	CASSLTRGTYNEQFF	TGTGCCAGCAGCCTCACTAGGGGGACCTACAATGAGCAGTTCTTC
TRBV29-1	TRBJ2-7	few	.	CSVEDESRATEQYF	TGCAGCGTTGAAGATGAATCCAGGGCGACTGAGCAGTACTTC
TRBV7-3	TRBJ2-3	.	TRBD1	CASSATGVSPTDTQYF	TGTGCCAGCAGCGCGACAGGGGTTAGCCCCACAGATACGCAGTATTTT
TRBV5-1	TRBJ2-1	few	TRBD2	CASSTAGTSGGAGYNEQFF	TGCGCCAGCAGCACGGCCGGGACTAGCGGGGGGGCCGGCTACAATGAGCAGTTCTTC
TRBV10-3	TRBJ2-5	.	.	CAISSGETQYF	TGTGCCATCAGTTCCGGGGAGACCCAGTACTTC
TRBV21-1	TRBJ1-5	.	.	CASVGGIEPQHF	TGTGCCAGCGTGGGGGGGATTGAGCCCCAGCATTTT
TRBV5-1	TRBJ1-1	.	TRBD1	CASRDRGHTEAFF	TGCGCCAGCAGGGACAGGGGGCACACTGAAGCTTTCTTT
TRBV10-3	TRBJ2-1	few	.	CAMATGVYNEQFF	TGTGCCATGGCTACGGGGGTCTACAATGAGCAGTTCTTC
TRBV5-1	TRBJ2-1	.	.	CASSPAPTPRPDEQFF	TGCGCCAGCAGCCCTGCCCCTACCCCCCGCCCGGATGAGCAGTTCTTC
TRBV10-3	TRBJ2-7	once	TRBD1	CAISQTGYSAHEQYF	TGTGCCATCAGCCAGACAGGGTATTCGGCTCACGAGCAGTACTTC
TRBV19	TRBJ2-6	few	TRBD1	CASRKTGFSGANVLTF	TGTGCCAGTAGGAAGACAGGGTTTTCTGGGGCCAACGTCCTGACTTTC
TRBV7-2	TRBJ2-7	.	.	CASSPDTFYEQYF	TGTGCCAGCAGCCCGGACACTTTCTACGAGCAGTACTTC